This entry lists 31 T cell receptor beta chains sequenced from one sample in a study of T cell responses to AZD1222 COVID-19 vaccine. The assay was immunoSEQ multiplex PCR, and TCRdb's table has in-frame clones only and misses some. Here the sample spans 150,000 or so clones, about nine tenths being singletons. The sequenced sample was peripheral blood, obtained on day 0 of AZD1222 vaccination. These receptors were taken from an adult in good health.

The V gene is TRBV7-3, the J gene TRBJ2-3, with unresolved D. Between the trimmed V and J ends, which lost 3 bases and 6 bases, there was a span of 10 bases. Germline CDR1 SGHTA, CDR2 FQGTGA. CDR3 length: 13 residues. This CDR3 reads CASSFSLGDTQYF. CDR3 DNA sequence: TGTGCCAGCAGCTTCTCTCTGGGGGATACGCAGTATTTT.

The chain joins TRBV18 to TRBJ2-3; 11 positions agree with TRBD2. This CDR3 is built from 16 residues. Germline V gene lookup returns CDR1 KGHSH and CDR2 LQKENI. Unmatched junction bases numbered 2, after V lost 3 bases and J lost 0 bases. CDR3 loop: CASSPRTSGSTDTQYF. CDR3 bases: TGTGCCAGCTCACCGAGGACTAGCGGGAGCACAGATACGCAGTATTTT.

The chain recombines TRBV29-1 with TRBJ2-1; D unclear. Trimming cost V 6 bases and J 5 bases, with 11 bases left between them. Germline CDR1 and CDR2: SQVTM and ANQGSEA. The CDR3 loop spans 12 amino acids. In DNA form, the CDR3 reads TGCAGCGTCCCGAAGATAGACAATGAGCAGTTCTTC. This translates into CSVPKIDNEQFF.

Turning to this clone: A read error may produce the germline difference seen at one junction end. This chain connects TRBV29-1 to TRBJ2-3; no clear D gene. Germline values: CDR1 SQVTM, CDR2 ANQGSEA. The CDR3 covers 10 residues. This CDR3 is CVGGTDTQYF. The CDR3 bases are TGTGTAGGTGGCACAGATACGCAGTATTTT.

The V gene is TRBV5-1, the J gene TRBJ1-5, with TRBD1 matching 7 bases. V shed 0 bases, J shed 6 bases, and the junction held 6 bases outside the gene matches. Germline V gene lookup returns CDR1 SGHRS and CDR2 YFSETQ. This CDR3 is 15 amino acids long. The CDR3 nucleotides are TGCGCCAGCAGCTTGGCAGGGGGAAGGGGTCAGCCCCAGCATTTT. It encodes CASSLAGGRGQPQHF.

The CDR3 loop reads CASRRVVSSGIYSYNEQFF. In DNA form, the CDR3 reads TGTGCCAGTAGACGGGTTGTCTCTAGCGGGATATACTCCTACAATGAGCAGTTCTTC. The chain is built from TRBV19 and TRBJ2-1; the match to TRBD2 covers 9 bases. This CDR3 is 19 amino acids long. V shed 6 bases and J 0 bases; nucleotides not matched to a gene: 15. CDR1 and CDR2 from the germline V gene are LNHDA and SQIVND (reference sequence).

The table lists this clone with a count of one. V and J are TRBV19 and TRBJ2-2; 7 nucleotides match TRBD2. Trimming took 4 bases from V and 3 from J; bases not matched to a gene: 5. In germline, CDR1 is LNHDA, CDR2 SQIVND (reference sequence). The CDR3 covers 15 residues. CDR3 nucleotides: TGTGCCAGTAGTAGGACCGGGGGGTACACCGGGGAGCTGTTTTTT. Protein sequence: CASSRTGGYTGELFF.

This chain connects TRBV6-6 to TRBJ2-7; D uncertain. Per germline, CDR1 MNHNY and CDR2 SVGAGI (reference sequence). V lost 6 bases and J lost 5, with 14 bases in between. This CDR3 region has 13 residues. The CDR3 DNA is TGTGCCAGCAGATCAAGGCGCCCCCACGAGCAGTACTTC. This gives the protein CASRSRRPHEQYF.

The CDR3, as DNA: TGTGCCAGCAGCTCTAACAAGGGGGCATCAGATACGCAGTATTTT. Its protein is CASSSNKGASDTQYF. The chain links TRBV4-2 to TRBJ2-3, with 7 bases aligning to TRBD1. Trimming cost V 5 bases and J 4 bases; bases outside gene matches: 9. CDR3 length: 15 amino acids. Germline CDR1 reads LGHNA; CDR2 reads YNFKEQ.

This clone was seen just once. This chain joins TRBV13 and TRBJ1-1; 7 bases map to TRBD1. The CDR3 is made up of 16 amino acids. Germline V gene data show CDR1 as PRHDT and CDR2 as FYEKMQ (reference sequence). V shed 6 bases and J 4 bases; nucleotides not matched to a gene: 14. As DNA, the CDR3 is TGTGCCAGCAGGTATAGACCTGGACAGGTGAGCACTGAAGCTTTCTTT. Its protein is CASRYRPGQVSTEAFF.

V gene TRBV18 combines with J gene TRBJ1-1; 11 nucleotides match TRBD1. The CDR3 is 17 amino acids. The junction had 9 bases not matched to a gene; V was cut back by 5 bases and J by 1 base. CDR1 and CDR2 (germline): KGHSH, LQKENI. In nucleotides, the CDR3 is TGTGCCAGCTCATCCCGGTGGGACAGGGGGGGGAACACTGAAGCTTTCTTT. This codes for CASSSRWDRGGNTEAFF.

CDR3 sequence reads: CASMASGTIETQYF. DNA for the CDR3: TGTGCCAGCATGGCTAGCGGGACCATCGAGACCCAGTACTTC. This sequence joins TRBV27 and TRBJ2-5; 9 bases align to TRBD2. The V gene's germline CDR1 is MNHEY and CDR2 SMNVEV (reference sequence). This CDR3 contains 14 residues. The V gene end was trimmed by 7 bases and the J gene end by 5 bases; junction bases not matched to a gene: 8.

V and J are TRBV29-1 and TRBJ1-4; 10 bases are a match to TRBD1. Trimming removed 6 bases from V and 7 bases from J; junction bases left unmatched: 5. Per the germline V gene, CDR1 is SQVTM and CDR2 is ANQGSEA. This CDR3 comprises 13 residues. The CDR3 DNA reads as TGCAGCGTAGGGGACAGGGGTCTTGAAAAACTGTTTTTT. It codes for CSVGDRGLEKLFF.

This sequence joins TRBV28 and TRBJ1-2; 11 positions match TRBD1. The CDR3 spans 15 residues. Losses at the gene ends were 7 bases for V and 2 bases for J; bases not matched to a gene: 6. The V gene's germline CDR1 is MDHEN and CDR2 SYDVKM. CDR3 sequence: CASTLGTGGNYGYTF. CDR3 DNA sequence: TGTGCCAGCACCCTTGGGACAGGGGGGAACTATGGCTACACCTTC.

This chain links TRBV5-1 with TRBJ1-2, with D perhaps matching TRBD1 (6 bases). The CDR3 is 16 amino acids. V was shortened by 3 bases and J by 4 bases, with 19 bases between the two germline ends. Germline CDR1 reads SGHRS; CDR2 reads YFSETQ. Here the CDR3 DNA reads TGCGCCAGCAGCTATACGGTGGTGCAGGGGACCTATGGCTACACCTTC. This encodes CASSYTVVQGTYGYTF.

The V call is TRBV6-5, the J call TRBJ1-5; 12 bases line up with TRBD1. This CDR3 is 14 amino acids long. Germline V gene sequence: CDR1 MNHEY, CDR2 SVGAGI. V lost 7 bases to trimming and J lost 6 bases; unmatched junction nucleotides: 4. The CDR3 DNA is TGTGCCAGCAAAAGGGACAGGGGGCCTCAGCCCCAGCATTTT. This encodes CASKRDRGPQPQHF.

The V and J genes are TRBV6-5 and TRBJ1-5, with D unresolved. Germline CDR1 MNHEY, CDR2 SVGAGI. The CDR3 totals 13 residues. Trimming took off 5 bases at V and 4 bases at J, with 9 bases between the two ends. CDR3 amino acids: CASSKIGNQPQHF. In nucleotides, the CDR3 is TGTGCCAGCAGTAAGATAGGGAATCAGCCCCAGCATTTT.

This clone was found once. The chain recombines TRBV3-1 (or the pseudogene TRBV3-2) with TRBJ1-5; D unresolved. Germline V gene sequence: CDR1 LGHDT, CDR2 YNNKEL (reference sequence). V dropped 0 bases and J dropped 4 bases, with 10 bases sitting between them. The CDR3 contains 15 residues. In nucleotides, the CDR3 is TGTGCCAGCAGCCAAGATAGGAACGGGAATCAGCCCCAGCATTTT. As protein: CASSQDRNGNQPQHF.

The gene calls are TRBV11-3 and TRBJ1-1, with unresolved D. Germline CDR1 is SGHNT and CDR2 is YENEEA. CDR3 size: 18 residues. Trimming removed 6 bases from V and 0 bases from J, with 23 bases in between. CDR3 DNA sequence: TGTGCCAGCAGAGCTACCGGGATCGCTTTCTCGATGAACACTGAAGCTTTCTTT. It specifies CASRATGIAFSMNTEAFF.

The rearrangement joins TRBV6-5 to TRBJ1-1; D gene unclear. Germline V gives CDR1 MNHEY, CDR2 SVGAGI. This CDR3 has 15 residues. V dropped 0 bases and J dropped 1 base, with 9 bases sitting between them. CDR3 coding DNA: TGTGCCAGCAGTTACTCGGCAGGTGAGAACACTGAAGCTTTCTTT. Translating it yields CASSYSAGENTEAFF.

In this sample, this clone turned up once. V is TRBV14 and J is TRBJ2-1, with unresolved D. The V and J ends lost 1 base and 11 bases respectively, with 12 bases between them. This CDR3 spans 13 amino acids. Germline V gene sequence: CDR1 SGHDN, CDR2 FVKESK. In nucleotides, the CDR3 is TGTGCCAGCAGCCAAGGGCCCGCGGAGAAGCAGTTCTTC. Its translation is CASSQGPAEKQFF.

This chain links TRBV6-5 with TRBJ1-2, with 7 bases lining up with TRBD1. Per germline, CDR1 MNHEY and CDR2 SVGAGI. V gave up 7 bases and J gave up 4 bases; unmatched junction bases: 6. The CDR3 has 13 residues. CDR3 amino acids: CASTGGMSYGYTF. CDR3 sequence (DNA): TGTGCCAGCACAGGGGGGATGTCCTATGGCTACACCTTC.

The rearrangement joins TRBV12-3 or TRBV12-4 to TRBJ1-2; D gene ambiguous. The CDR3 has 13 residues. V was clipped by 5 bases and J by 8 bases, with 15 bases between them. CDR3 protein: CASSPVLDGGYTF. The CDR3 DNA reads as TGTGCCAGCAGTCCAGTACTGGACGGGGGCTACACCTTC.

The chain has TRBV28 and TRBJ2-7; maybe TRBD2 (6 bases). Trimming took 6 bases from V and 2 from J, leaving 17 bases between them. Germline assignment: CDR1 MDHEN and CDR2 SYDVKM. The CDR3 totals 15 residues. The CDR3 nucleotides read TGTGCCAGCAGACCGCACGTCGGGGGTACCTACGAGCAGTACTTC. This sequence encodes CASRPHVGGTYEQYF.

V gene TRBV4-3 combines with J gene TRBJ2-2; D call uncertain. V lost 4 bases to trimming and J lost 3 bases, with 6 bases between them. Germline V lookup: CDR1 LGHNA, CDR2 YSLEER. The CDR3 has 13 amino acids. The CDR3 loop reads CASSRGYTGELFF. For the CDR3, the DNA is TGCGCCAGCAGCCGGGGATACACCGGGGAGCTGTTTTTT.

J is TRBJ2-1 and V is TRBV10-3; 7 nucleotides agree with TRBD2. Unmatched junction bases numbered 6, after V lost 3 bases and J lost 4 bases. The CDR3 is 15 amino acids. Germline CDR1 reads ENHRY; CDR2 reads SYGVKD. CDR3 sequence reads: CAISELGGGYNEQFF. CDR3 DNA sequence: TGTGCCATCAGTGAACTGGGCGGGGGTTACAATGAGCAGTTCTTC.

The CDR3 nucleotides read TGCGCCAGCAGCTTGGACGGGGAGGTGAACGGCTACACCTTC. It yields the protein CASSLDGEVNGYTF. This chain joins TRBV5-1 and TRBJ1-2; D ambiguous. The germline V and J ends were trimmed by 0 bases and 8 bases, with 14 bases remaining between them. Germline loops: CDR1 SGHRS, CDR2 YFSETQ. The CDR3 runs 14 residues.

V and J are TRBV2 and TRBJ2-3; TRBD1 agrees at 10 bases. The V and J ends lost 6 bases and 1 base, in that order; junction bases with no gene match: 1. The CDR3 is made up of 14 amino acids. Looked up from germline, CDR1 is SNHLY and CDR2 is FYNNEI. The CDR3 loop reads CASSGQGGTDTQYF. CDR3 sequence (DNA): TGTGCCAGCAGCGGACAGGGGGGCACAGATACGCAGTATTTT.

The chain uses TRBV20-1 and TRBJ1-2, with D hard to call. Germline V CDR1 and CDR2: DFQATT, SNEGSKA (reference sequence). Trimming removed 3 bases at V and 4 bases at J, with 12 bases between. The CDR3 loop spans 13 amino acids. The CDR3 DNA reads as TGCAGTGCTAGTCTTCCCCGGTCCTATGGCTACACCTTC. As protein: CSASLPRSYGYTF.

The chain employs TRBV7-8 and TRBJ1-1; 8 bases fit TRBD1. With V trimmed by 4 bases and J by 4 bases, 8 bases remained unmatched. The CDR3 has 15 amino acids. The germline gives CDR1 SGHVS, CDR2 FQNEAQ. CDR3 region: CASSYRGGRSTEAFF. CDR3 sequence (DNA): TGTGCCAGCAGCTACAGGGGGGGTCGGAGCACTGAAGCTTTCTTT.

V usage is TRBV4-1 and J usage is TRBJ2-1; D might be TRBD2 (7 bases). This CDR3 region has 17 residues. Between the trimmed V and J ends, which lost 2 bases and 2 bases, there was a span of 16 bases. The germline gives CDR1 MGHRA, CDR2 YSYEKL. CDR3 nucleotide sequence: TGCGCCAGCAGCCAACAGGGGCGGGAGAGGCCCTACAATGAGCAGTTCTTC. Amino acids: CASSQQGRERPYNEQFF.